The 31 T cell receptor beta chains below all came from one sample that was sequenced in a study of breast tumors, draining lymph nodes, adjacent tissues. TCRdb re-analysed the multiplex PCR reads in MiXCR, keeping a single row per CDR3 protein. The repertoire consists of some 47,000 distinct CDR3 sequences, with over 40% occurring once and the leading ten covering under 12%. The sequenced material came from breast tumor tissue. The origin of the receptors is a female donor with breast cancer. Some clones in this sample may be carry-over from other donors' samples.

Many counts were recorded for this clonotype. The V and J genes are TRBV30 and TRBJ2-3, with 8 bases lining up with TRBD1. V was clipped by 2 bases and J by 6 bases; unmatched bases: 4. Germline CDR1 reads GTSNPN; CDR2 reads SVGIG (reference sequence). The CDR3 contains 13 residues. As DNA, the CDR3 is TGTGCCTGGAGTTCAGGGGGCGGGGATACGCAGTATTTT. Translating gives CAWSSGGGDTQYF. The full variable domain, rest sourced from reference TRBV30 and TRBJ2-3, is SQTIHQWPATLVQPVGSPLSLECTVEGTSNPNLYWYRQAAGRGLQLLFYSVGIGQISSEVPQNLSASRPQDRQFILSSKKLLLSDSGFYLCAWSSGGGDTQYFGPGTRLTVL.

As regards this clonotype: Relative to the germline gene, one junction end is altered; a read error may explain this. This chain links TRBV20-1 with TRBJ1-6; D is undetermined. Per the germline V gene, CDR1 is DFQATT and CDR2 is SNEGSKA (reference sequence). CDR3 length equals 15 residues. The CDR3, as DNA: TGCAGTGCTAGTCGGCCACCAACCCCCAATTCGCCCCTCCACTTT. Its translation: CSASRPPTPNSPLHF.

The chain couples TRBV11-3 to TRBJ1-5, with TRBD1 matching 11 bases. V shed 5 bases and J 14 bases; nucleotides not matched to a gene: 11. The CDR3 length is 14 residues. Looked up from germline, CDR1 is SGHNT and CDR2 is YENEEA. DNA for the CDR3: TGTGCCAGCAGCCCCGGGACAGGGGGTTCCTACGAGCATTTT. This codes for CASSPGTGGSYEHF.

This clonotype was seen only a few times. A much bigger clone sits one base away, suggesting this may be a read error. The rearrangement joins TRBV7-2 to TRBJ2-1, with no clear D. The CDR3 totals 15 residues. Per germline, CDR1 SGHTA and CDR2 FQGNSA. The CDR3 coding sequence is TGTGCCAGCAGCTTAGATTTCGCGAGGTACAATGAGCAGCTCTTC. Protein: CASSLDFARYNEQLF.

This clonotype was detected a few times. The V and J genes are TRBV6-5 and TRBJ2-1, with D perhaps matching TRBD2 (6 bases). V was clipped by 0 bases and J by 2 bases, with 11 bases between them. The CDR3 contains 16 residues. Germline V CDR1 and CDR2: MNHEY, SVGAGI. CDR3 in DNA: TGTGCCAGCAGTTACTCTCTTCGGGAGCCCTACAATGAGCAGTTCTTC. It yields the protein CASSYSLREPYNEQFF.

Concerning this clonotype: One base away lies a much larger clone, so this may be a sequencing read error. The gene calls are TRBV5-6 and TRBJ1-2; D may be TRBD1 (6 bases). The CDR3 runs to 13 residues. From germline, CDR1 is SGHDT and CDR2 YYEEEE. The germline V and J ends were trimmed by 4 bases and 6 bases, with 13 bases remaining between them. CDR3 DNA: TGTGCCAGCAGCATACAGGGTCCCGATGGCTACACCTTC. Translated, it gives CASSIQGPDGYTF.

In this sample, this clonotype is medium-sized. The chain is built from TRBV11-3 and TRBJ2-2; D is unresolved. Germline lookup yields CDR1 SGHNT and CDR2 YENEEA. This CDR3 has 13 residues. V lost 2 bases and J 4 bases, leaving 5 bases between the germline ends. The CDR3 here is CASSLFFTGELFF. The CDR3 nucleotides read TGTGCCAGCAGCTTATTCTTCACCGGGGAGCTGTTTTTT.

J is TRBJ2-5 and V is TRBV11-3, with a tentative D call TRBD1 (5 bases). This CDR3 comprises 16 residues. Trimming shortened V by 7 bases and J by 4 bases, and 22 bases separated the two germline ends. Germline V gene sequence: CDR1 SGHNT, CDR2 YENEEA. This CDR3 is CASNLREPAHRETQYF. In nucleotides, the CDR3 is TGTGCCAGCAATCTCAGGGAACCGGCACACAGAGAGACCCAGTACTTC.

The chain carries TRBV2 and TRBJ2-1; 14 bases map to TRBD2. Germline lookup yields CDR1 SNHLY and CDR2 FYNNEI. The CDR3 extends over 15 amino acids. The V gene end was trimmed by 5 bases and the J gene end by 8 bases; junction bases not matched to a gene: 5. The CDR3 region has the DNA TGTGCCAGCAGTCGACAGGGACTAGCGGGAGATGAGCAGTTCTTC. It translates to CASSRQGLAGDEQFF.

This clonotype was counted at least ten times. A read error may explain this, as a much larger clone is one base away. The rearrangement joins TRBV20-1 to TRBJ2-5; D remains ambiguous. Per germline, CDR1 DFQATT and CDR2 SNEGSKA (reference sequence). CDR3 length: 11 residues. CDR3 sequence reads: CSARDPETQSF. The CDR3 nucleotides read TGCAGTGCTAGAGATCCCGAGACCCAGTCCTTC.

Concerning this clonotype: An end of the junction differs from the germline gene, which may be a read error. The chain recombines TRBV9 with TRBJ1-2, with 10 bases lining up with TRBD1. Germline V gene sequence: CDR1 SGDLS, CDR2 YYNGEE. This CDR3 comprises 13 residues. The CDR3 nucleotides read TGTGCGAGCAGCACGGGACAGGGGTATGGCTACACCTTC. This codes for CASSTGQGYGYTF. The full variable domain, in which reference TRBV9 and TRBJ1-2 provide the parts outside the CDR3, is DSGVTQTPKHLITATGQRVTLRCSPRSGDLSVYWYQQSLDQGLQFLIQYYNGEERAKGNILERFSAQQFPDLHSELNLSSLELGDSALYFCASSTGQGYGYTFGSGTRLTVV.

Regarding this clonotype: The junction and the germline gene differ at one end; a read error may be behind it. The chain employs TRBV20-1 and TRBJ2-7, with 7 bases aligning to TRBD1. From germline, CDR1 is DFQATT and CDR2 SNEGSKA (reference sequence). CDR3 size: 16 residues. CDR3 sequence (DNA): TGCAGTGCTAGAGATAAAGGGACAGATCCCAATTACGGGCAGTACTTC. Translating gives CSARDKGTDPNYGQYF.

V and J are TRBV4-1 and TRBJ2-2; 8 nucleotides align to TRBD2. Germline-derived CDR1 and CDR2 are MGHRA and YSYEKL. The CDR3 runs 15 residues. Trimming cost V 5 bases and J 4 bases; bases outside gene matches: 6. CDR3 loop: CASSLSAGGTGELFF. In DNA, the CDR3 is TGCGCCAGCAGCTTGAGTGCGGGGGGCACCGGGGAGCTGTTTTTT.

The V gene is TRBV19, the J gene TRBJ1-2, with 7 nucleotides matching TRBD1. Germline V lookup: CDR1 LNHDA, CDR2 SQIVND (reference sequence). The V segment lost 5 bases and the J segment 2 bases; nucleotides outside the gene matches: 8. CDR3 length: 15 residues. The CDR3 DNA follows: TGTGCCAGTAGTGTAACAGGGGTTGGGAACTATGGCTACACCTTC. Translated: CASSVTGVGNYGYTF. The variable domain in full, with the rest retrieved from reference TRBV19 and TRBJ1-2, is DGGITQSPKYLFRKEGQNVTLSCEQNLNHDAMYWYRQDPGQGLRLIYYSQIVNDFQKGDIAEGYSVSREKKESFPLTVTSAQKNPTAFYLCASSVTGVGNYGYTFGSGTRLTVV.

With respect to this clonotype: Because the CDR3 is missing its conserved closing phenylalanine or tryptophan, this is likely a read error. This chain joins TRBV11-2 and TRBJ1-4; D perhaps matches TRBD1 (5 bases). This CDR3 is 14 amino acids long. Germline V gene sequence: CDR1 SGHAT, CDR2 FQNNGV. The CDR3 loop reads CASGFSQGNEKLFL. The CDR3 bases are TGTGCCAGCGGCTTTTCCCAGGGTAATGAAAAACTGTTTTTA.

Concerning this clonotype itself: Being one base from a much bigger clone, this may be a read error. The V call is TRBV11-2, the J call TRBJ2-2; no reliable D call. The CDR3 covers 16 residues. Germline V lookup: CDR1 SGHAT, CDR2 FQNNGV. V was shortened by 5 bases and J by 6 bases, with 19 bases between the two germline ends. CDR3 amino acids: CASSVSAETYAGELFF. The DNA of the CDR3 is TGTGCCAGCAGCGTCTCGGCGGAGACGTACGCCGGGGAGCTGTTTTTT.

This chain uses TRBV30 with TRBJ1-6, with 7 bases identical to TRBD1. From germline, CDR1 is GTSNPN and CDR2 SVGIG (reference sequence). This CDR3 has 15 residues. Losses at the gene ends were 3 bases for V and 7 bases for J; bases not matched to a gene: 9. The CDR3 DNA reads TGTGCCTGGAGCGCTTGGACAGGACAAAATTCACCCCTCCACTTT. It encodes CAWSAWTGQNSPLHF.

This clonotype was observed many times. The genes are TRBV20-1 and TRBJ2-1; a weak D match, TRBD1 (5 bases). Looked up from germline, CDR1 is DFQATT and CDR2 is SNEGSKA (reference sequence). Between the trimmed V and J ends, which lost 6 bases and 8 bases, there was a span of 14 bases. CDR3 length: 12 residues. Here the CDR3 DNA reads TGCAGTGCCCGTGGGGCAGGAGATGAGCAGTTCTTC. It translates to CSARGAGDEQFF.

This clonotype was picked up many times. The J gene is TRBJ2-2, the V gene TRBV20-1; TRBD2 matches 9 bases. With V trimmed by 5 bases and J by 7 bases, 14 bases remained unmatched. The CDR3 covers 16 residues. Germline V lookup: CDR1 DFQATT, CDR2 SNEGSKA (reference sequence). The CDR3 DNA reads TGCAGTGCTCGGATGGGGGGTAGCGGGAGTGGCGGGGAGCTGTTTTTT. Translating it yields CSARMGGSGSGGELFF.

This clonotype was counted many times. The CDR3 region is CASSVSPNYEQYF. The CDR3 region has the DNA TGTGCCAGCAGCGTATCCCCGAACTACGAGCAGTACTTC. V and J are TRBV9 and TRBJ2-7; no clear D gene. Germline assignment: CDR1 SGDLS and CDR2 YYNGEE. The length of the CDR3 is 13 residues. Trimming left V 1 base short and J 3 bases short, with 8 bases between.

This chain joins TRBV4-1 and TRBJ2-5; possibly TRBD2 for D (5 bases). The CDR3 contains 17 residues. The V gene lost 2 bases and the J gene lost 2 bases, with 18 bases spanning the gap. The germline gives CDR1 MGHRA, CDR2 YSYEKL. The CDR3 DNA follows: TGCGCCAGCAGCCAATCGTTGGGGTACGACTATCAAGAGACCCAGTACTTC. Translating it yields CASSQSLGYDYQETQYF.

This clonotype was counted a few times. This may be a read error, as it is one base from a much larger clone. The rearrangement joins TRBV7-9 to TRBJ1-3, with 7 bases lining up with TRBD1. The CDR3 loop spans 15 amino acids. Germline loops: CDR1 SEHNR, CDR2 FQNEAQ (reference sequence). DNA of the CDR3: TGTGCCAGCAGCCGGGACAGCCTCTCTGGAAACACCATACATTTT. Protein product: CASSRDSLSGNTIHF.

This clonotype came up many times. The V and J genes are TRBV5-1 and TRBJ1-4; 11 bases map to TRBD1. Germline values: CDR1 SGHRS, CDR2 YFSETQ. The CDR3 has 15 residues. V shed 4 bases, J shed 7 bases, and the junction held 6 bases outside the gene matches. CDR3 protein: CASSQRTGGFEKLFF. The CDR3 coding sequence is TGCGCCAGCAGCCAACGGACAGGGGGCTTTGAAAAACTGTTTTTT.

This clonotype was recorded many times. This chain connects TRBV12-3 or TRBV12-4 to TRBJ2-5, with D uncertain. V dropped 8 bases and J dropped 5 bases, with 9 bases sitting between them. The CDR3 sequence is 11 residues long. The CDR3 loop is CASALGETQYF. The CDR3 DNA is TGTGCCAGCGCCCTAGGGGAGACCCAGTACTTC.

This clonotype counts as medium-sized. The chain combines TRBV19 with TRBJ2-3, with 10 bases that match TRBD2. Germline V CDR1 and CDR2: LNHDA, SQIVND (reference sequence). The junction had 9 bases not matched to a gene; V was cut back by 3 bases and J by 3 bases. This CDR3 region has 17 residues. The CDR3 here is CASSMSASGRGTDTQYF. DNA of the CDR3: TGTGCCAGTAGTATGTCGGCTAGCGGGAGAGGGACAGATACGCAGTATTTT.

The V and J genes are TRBV4-1 and TRBJ2-7; 10 bases are shared with TRBD2. V was clipped by 0 bases and J by 0 bases; unmatched bases: 2. The V gene's germline CDR1 is MGHRA and CDR2 YSYEKL. The CDR3 is made up of 16 amino acids. CDR3 coding DNA: TGCGCCAGCAGCCAAGAAGCTAGCGGGGGCTCCTACGAGCAGTACTTC. It is translated as CASSQEASGGSYEQYF.

This clonotype is a singleton in its sample. J is TRBJ2-3 and V is TRBV7-2; 10 nucleotides agree with TRBD2. The V gene's germline CDR1 is SGHTA and CDR2 FQGNSA. This CDR3 is built from 14 residues. The J segment lost 13 bases and the V segment lost 5 bases, leaving 12 bases of the junction unmatched. CDR3 amino acids: CASSRTPAGGQEYF. The CDR3 nucleotides are TGTGCCAGCAGCCGAACCCCAGCGGGAGGGCAAGAGTATTTT.

Turning to this clonotype: At one end the junction does not follow the germline gene, possibly because of a read error. The rearrangement uses TRBV7-9 and TRBJ2-7; 7 bases are a match to TRBD2. From germline, CDR1 is SEHNR and CDR2 FQNEAQ (reference sequence). The CDR3 runs 16 residues. The CDR3 bases are TGTGCCAGCAGCTCCTCGACTAGCAGAAACACCGGGGAGCTGTACTTC. Translating it yields CASSSSTSRNTGELYF.

The chain is built from TRBV6-6 and TRBJ2-5; TRBD2 matches 7 bases. This CDR3 region has 13 residues. Losses at the gene ends were 10 bases for V and 3 bases for J; bases not matched to a gene: 8. Germline lookup yields CDR1 MNHNY and CDR2 SVGAGI (reference sequence). CDR3 sequence (DNA): TGTGCCACCTTGGGGAGGGCCGAAGAGACCCAGTACTTC. This codes for CATLGRAEETQYF.

This clonotype occurred many times. J is TRBJ2-2 and V is TRBV7-3; 11 positions match TRBD2. CDR3 size: 16 residues. Germline V CDR1 and CDR2: SGHTA, FQGTGA. With V trimmed by 0 bases and J by 4 bases, 1 base remained unmatched. CDR3 amino acids: CASSLTSGRATGELFF. The CDR3 nucleotides are TGTGCCAGCAGCTTAACTAGCGGGAGGGCCACCGGGGAGCTGTTTTTT. The variable domain in full, completed from reference TRBV7-3 and TRBJ2-2, reads GAGVSQTPSNKVTEKGKYVELRCDPISGHTALYWYRQSLGQGPEFLIYFQGTGAADDSGLPNDRFFAVRPEGSVSTLKIQRTERGDSAVYLCASSLTSGRATGELFFGEGSRLTVL.

The chain is built from TRBV3-1 and TRBJ2-7, with 10 bases identical to TRBD1. J gave up 1 base and V 5 bases, and 2 bases lay outside the gene matches. CDR3 length: 14 amino acids. Looked up from germline, CDR1 is LGHDT and CDR2 is YNNKEL (reference sequence). The CDR3: CASSDRGLSYEQYF. In DNA, the CDR3 is TGTGCCAGCAGCGACAGGGGGCTGTCCTACGAGCAGTACTTC.